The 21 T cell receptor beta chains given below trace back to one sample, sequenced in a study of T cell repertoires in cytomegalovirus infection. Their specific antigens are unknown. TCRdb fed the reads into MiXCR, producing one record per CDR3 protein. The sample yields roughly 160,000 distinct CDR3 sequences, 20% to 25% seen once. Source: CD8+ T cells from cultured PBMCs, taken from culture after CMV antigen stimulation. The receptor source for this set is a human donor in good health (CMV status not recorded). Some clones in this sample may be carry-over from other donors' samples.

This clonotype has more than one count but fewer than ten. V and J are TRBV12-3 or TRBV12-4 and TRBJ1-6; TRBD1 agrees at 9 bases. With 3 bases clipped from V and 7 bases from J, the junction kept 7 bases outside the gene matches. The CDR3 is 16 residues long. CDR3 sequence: CASSFLIGTGNSPLHF. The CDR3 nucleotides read TGTGCCAGCAGTTTCTTGATTGGGACAGGGAATTCACCCCTCCACTTT.

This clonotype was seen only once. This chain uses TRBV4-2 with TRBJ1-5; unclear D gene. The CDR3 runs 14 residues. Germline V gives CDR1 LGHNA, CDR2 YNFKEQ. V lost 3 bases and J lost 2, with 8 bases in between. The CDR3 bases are TGTGCCAGCAGCCATAATCCTGGCAATCAGCCCCAGCATTTT. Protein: CASSHNPGNQPQHF.

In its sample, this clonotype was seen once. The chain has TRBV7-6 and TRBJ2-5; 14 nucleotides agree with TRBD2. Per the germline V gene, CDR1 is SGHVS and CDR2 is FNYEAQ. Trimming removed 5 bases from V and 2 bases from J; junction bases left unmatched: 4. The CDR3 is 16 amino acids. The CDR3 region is CASSPTSGGVQETQYF. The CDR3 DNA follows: TGTGCCAGCAGCCCGACTAGCGGGGGGGTACAAGAGACCCAGTACTTC. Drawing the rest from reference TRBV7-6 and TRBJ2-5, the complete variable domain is GAGVSQSPRYKVTKRGQDVALRCDPISGHVSLYWYRQALGQGPEFLTYFNYEAQQDKSGLPNDRFSAERPEGSISTLTIQRTEQRDSAMYRCASSPTSGGVQETQYFGPGTRLLVL.

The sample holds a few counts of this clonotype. CDR3 sequence: CASSQEVTYNEQFF. The CDR3 nucleotides are TGTGCCAGCAGCCAAGAGGTGACCTACAATGAGCAGTTCTTC. The chain employs TRBV3-1 and TRBJ2-1; D uncertain. V was shortened by 0 bases and J by 2 bases, with 5 bases between the two germline ends. This CDR3 is built from 14 residues. The germline gives CDR1 LGHDT, CDR2 YNNKEL (reference sequence).

CDR3 DNA sequence: TGTGCCACCGGGGAGTTCTACGAGCAGTACTTC. The encoded protein is CATGEFYEQYF. The V call is TRBV15, the J call TRBJ2-7, with D perhaps TRBD2 (5 bases). The CDR3 is 11 residues long. The germline gives CDR1 LNHNV, CDR2 YYDKDF (reference sequence). Deletions cut 8 bases from V and 3 bases from J, with 8 bases between.

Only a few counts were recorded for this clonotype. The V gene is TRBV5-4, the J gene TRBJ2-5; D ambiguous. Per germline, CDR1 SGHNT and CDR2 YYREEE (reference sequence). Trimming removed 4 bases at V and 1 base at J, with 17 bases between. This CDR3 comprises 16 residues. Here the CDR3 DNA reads TGTGCCAGCAGCATTGCAAGGACGGACCTCCAAGAGACCCAGTACTTC. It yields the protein CASSIARTDLQETQYF. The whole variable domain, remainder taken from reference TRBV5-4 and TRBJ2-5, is ETGVTQSPTHLIKTRGQQVTLRCSSQSGHNTVSWYQQALGQGPQFIFQYYREEENGRGNFPPRFSGLQFPNYSSELNVNALELDDSALYLCASSIARTDLQETQYFGPGTRLLVL.

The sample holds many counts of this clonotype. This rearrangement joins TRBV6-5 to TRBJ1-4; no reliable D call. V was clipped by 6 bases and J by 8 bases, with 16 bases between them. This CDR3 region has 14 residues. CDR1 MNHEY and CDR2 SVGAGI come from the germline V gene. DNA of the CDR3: TGTGCCAGCAGGGCCGGAGGGTCTTGGGAAAAACTGTTTTTT. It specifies CASRAGGSWEKLFF.

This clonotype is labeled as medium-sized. CDR3 DNA: TGCGCCAGCAGCCATGTGGAACTAGCGACTCCCCTGGATGAGCAGTTCTTC. Protein product: CASSHVELATPLDEQFF. J is TRBJ2-1 and V is TRBV4-1; TRBD2 matches at 7 bases. Losses at the gene ends were 3 bases for V and 8 bases for J; bases not matched to a gene: 16. Germline CDR1 is MGHRA and CDR2 is YSYEKL. This CDR3 region has 17 residues.

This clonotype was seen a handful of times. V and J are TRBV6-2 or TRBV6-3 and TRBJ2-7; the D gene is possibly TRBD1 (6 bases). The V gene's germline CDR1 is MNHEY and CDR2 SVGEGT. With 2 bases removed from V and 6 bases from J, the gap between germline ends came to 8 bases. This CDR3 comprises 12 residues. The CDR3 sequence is CASSYTGLEQYF. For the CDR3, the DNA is TGTGCCAGCAGTTACACAGGGCTCGAGCAGTACTTC.

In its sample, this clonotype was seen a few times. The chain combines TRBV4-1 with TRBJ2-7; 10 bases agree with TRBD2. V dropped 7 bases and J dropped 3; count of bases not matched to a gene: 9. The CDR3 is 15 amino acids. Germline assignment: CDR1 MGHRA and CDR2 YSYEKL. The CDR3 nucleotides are TGCGCCAGCACCCTCCTAGCGGGGGAAGTCTACGAGCAGTACTTC. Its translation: CASTLLAGEVYEQYF.

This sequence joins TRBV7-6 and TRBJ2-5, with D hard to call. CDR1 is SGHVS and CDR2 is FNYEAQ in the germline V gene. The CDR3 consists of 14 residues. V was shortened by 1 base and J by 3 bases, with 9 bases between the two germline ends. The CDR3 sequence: CASSLGSPEETQYF. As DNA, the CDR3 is TGTGCCAGCAGCTTAGGCTCCCCTGAAGAGACCCAGTACTTC.

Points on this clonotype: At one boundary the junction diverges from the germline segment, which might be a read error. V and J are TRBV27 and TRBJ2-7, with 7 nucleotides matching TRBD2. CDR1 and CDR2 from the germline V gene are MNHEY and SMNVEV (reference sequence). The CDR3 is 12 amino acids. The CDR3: CACRDYRYEQYF. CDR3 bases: TGTGCCTGCAGGGACTACCGTTACGAGCAGTACTTC.

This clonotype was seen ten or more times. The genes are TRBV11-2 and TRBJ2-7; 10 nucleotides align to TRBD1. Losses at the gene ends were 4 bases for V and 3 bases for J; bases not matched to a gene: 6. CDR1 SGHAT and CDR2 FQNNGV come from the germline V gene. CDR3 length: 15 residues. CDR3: CASSSPGQGFYEQYF. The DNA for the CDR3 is TGTGCCAGCAGCTCTCCGGGACAGGGGTTCTACGAGCAGTACTTC.

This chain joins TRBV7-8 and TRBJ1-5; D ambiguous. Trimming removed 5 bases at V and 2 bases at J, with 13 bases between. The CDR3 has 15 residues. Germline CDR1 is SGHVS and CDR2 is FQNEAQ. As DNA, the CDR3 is TGTGCCAGCAGCCACTCGGGTTGGGGCAATCAGCCCCAGCATTTT. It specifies CASSHSGWGNQPQHF.

For the CDR3, the DNA is TGTGCCAGCAGCTTAGGAGCGGGATGGGGGCAGTTCTTC. This gives the protein CASSLGAGWGQFF. The chain couples TRBV11-2 to TRBJ2-1; 7 bases match TRBD2. The V segment lost 1 base and the J segment 12 bases; nucleotides outside the gene matches: 6. Germline values: CDR1 SGHAT, CDR2 FQNNGV. The CDR3 covers 13 residues.

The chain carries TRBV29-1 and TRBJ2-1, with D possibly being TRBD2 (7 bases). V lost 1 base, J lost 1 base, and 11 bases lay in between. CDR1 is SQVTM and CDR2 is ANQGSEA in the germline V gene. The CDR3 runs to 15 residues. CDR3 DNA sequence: TGCAGCGTTGAAGGGCGGGGGCCTTCCTACAATGAGCAGTTCTTC. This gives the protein CSVEGRGPSYNEQFF.

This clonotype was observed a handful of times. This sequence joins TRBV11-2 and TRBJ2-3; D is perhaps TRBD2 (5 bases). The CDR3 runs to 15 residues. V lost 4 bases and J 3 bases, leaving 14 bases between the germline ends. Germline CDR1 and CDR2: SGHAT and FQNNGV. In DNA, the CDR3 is TGTGCCAGCAGCTCTAGGTCTGAGGGTACAGATACGCAGTATTTT. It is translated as CASSSRSEGTDTQYF.

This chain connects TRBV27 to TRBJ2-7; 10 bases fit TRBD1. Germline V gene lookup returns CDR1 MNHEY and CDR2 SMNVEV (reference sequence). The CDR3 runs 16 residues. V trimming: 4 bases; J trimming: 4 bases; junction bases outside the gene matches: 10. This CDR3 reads CASSYGTGDLEYEQYF. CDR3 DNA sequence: TGTGCCAGCAGTTACGGGACAGGGGATTTGGAATACGAGCAGTACTTC.

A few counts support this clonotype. CDR3 DNA sequence: TGTGCCAGCTGGCCAGGGCGTAACTCCGGGGAGCTGTTTTTT. Translation: CASWPGRNSGELFF. The chain couples TRBV7-9 to TRBJ2-2, with a tentative D call TRBD1 (5 bases). This CDR3 is built from 14 residues. V was pared by 8 bases and J by 6 bases, with 16 bases between. Germline assignment: CDR1 SEHNR and CDR2 FQNEAQ (reference sequence).

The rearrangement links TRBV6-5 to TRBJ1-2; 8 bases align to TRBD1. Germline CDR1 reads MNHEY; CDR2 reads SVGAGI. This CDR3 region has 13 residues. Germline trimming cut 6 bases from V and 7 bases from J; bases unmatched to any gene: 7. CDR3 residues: CASSPDREGGYTF. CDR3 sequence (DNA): TGTGCCAGCAGCCCGGACAGGGAAGGTGGCTACACCTTC.

Here the CDR3 reads CASSSLIDRASEAFF. The CDR3 coding sequence is TGTGCCAGCAGTTCCTTAATTGACAGGGCCTCTGAAGCTTTCTTT. The rearrangement joins TRBV12-3 or TRBV12-4 to TRBJ1-1; 7 nucleotides agree with TRBD1. The ends lost 4 bases at V and 6 bases at J; junction bases unmatched: 11. The CDR3 loop spans 15 amino acids.